There are many counts of the clone carrying this T cell receptor beta chain. Its antigen is currently unknown. This entry is derived from a study of neurological immune-mediated disorders. TCRdb independently ran MiXCR on the 5' RACE reads; one entry per CDR3 protein. The sample lists some 46,000 distinct CDR3 sequences, 4% to 5.5% seen once, with approximately 5.4% in the top ten. V was trimmed by 5 bases and J by 4 bases, leaving 16 bases between them. The CDR3 spans 15 residues. Findings and limits, study-wide: The multiple sclerosis repertoire cluster had no clinical or MRI correlate.

This chain uses TRBV12-3 or TRBV12-4 with TRBJ2-3; D ambiguous. This sequence was found in a woman aged 60-75 years with multiple sclerosis. The sample was PBMCs. CDR3 residues: CASSPFDTSADTQYF. The CDR3 region has the DNA TGTGCCAGCAGTCCCTTCGACACCAGCGCAGATACGCAGTATTTT.